This TCR beta chain came from a study of post-analysis software for immune sequencing data. The overall study: Relapsing-remitting, secondary progressive and progressive-relapsing forms made up the multiple sclerosis disease courses.

The CDR3 spans 14 residues. With 6 bases clipped from V and 3 bases from J, the junction kept 10 bases outside the gene matches. Germline V CDR1 and CDR2: SQVTM, ANQGSEA. Prepared libraries of TCR beta cDNA carried unique molecular identifiers. TCRdb redid the calling of the PCR reads with MiXCR, one entry per CDR3 protein. Counted here are about 540,000 distinct CDR3 sequences, less than 40% occurring once; the ten biggest clones make up approximately 6%. Study-level findings and limits: Higher frequency in patients than in controls was seen for about five TRBV segments, with TRBV5-6, TRBV5-1 and TRBV20-1 among them.

Of note for this clonotype: The antigen remains unidentified.

Sequencing used blood. The chain is built from TRBV29-1 and TRBJ1-1; 7 nucleotides line up with TRBD1. This clonotype was obtained from a girl younger than 18 with multiple sclerosis. CDR3 bases: TGCAGCGTAGCCTCAGGGGGAAGGTACACTGAAGCTTTCTTT. Amino acid sequence: CSVASGGRYTEAFF. The complete variable domain, with remaining parts taken from reference TRBV29-1 and TRBJ1-1, reads SAVISQKPSRDICQRGTSLTIQCQVDSQVTMMFWYRQQPGQSLTLIATANQGSEATYESGFVIDKFPISRPNLTFSTLTVSNMSPEDSSIYLCSVASGGRYTEAFFGQGTRLTVV.